The next 16 T cell receptor beta chains were all read from a single sample in a study of Graves' ophthalmopathy and Graves' hyperthyroidism listed by TCRdb under 2018. The instrument given in TCRdb is Illumina HiSeq 2000. For repertoire sequencing, TCR beta CDR3 regions were amplified from RNA transcripts. The first round was an RT-PCR using HTBI primers with the Qiagen OneStep RT-PCR kit, and this first round was followed by a second-round multiplex PCR, then size selection and purification. TCRdb applied fastp at Q25 and MiXCR to the public reads, then kept only in-frame beta chains. Merged by CDR3 protein, the rows form single entries marked with the most common genes and DNA. The sample table lists some 520,000 distinct CDR3 sequences, about 15% of them with a count of one. Clones ranked in the top ten supply roughly 9.8% of the sample. Sequenced sample: blood. The receptors derive from a woman aged 25 to 39 with Graves' ophthalmopathy. Donor details come from another sample of the same person, matched by shared clones.

This clonotype has at least ten counts. This chain uses TRBV6-5 with TRBJ2-4; no firm D call. Between the trimmed V and J ends, which lost 4 bases and 1 base, there was a span of 8 bases. Germline CDR1 MNHEY, CDR2 SVGAGI. The CDR3 is made up of 14 amino acids. The CDR3 region has the DNA TGTGCCAGCAGTTTCAGGATCGCCAAAAACATTCAGTACTTC. The encoded protein is CASSFRIAKNIQYF.

This clonotype was detected only a few times. The rearrangement uses TRBV5-6 and TRBJ2-5, with D unresolved. The germline V gene encodes CDR1 SGHDT and CDR2 YYEEEE. The CDR3 is 15 amino acids. Trimming pared 1 base from V and 2 bases from J, leaving 12 bases between. CDR3 DNA sequence: TGTGCCAGCAGCTTGTTTGGCTTCCAGCAAGAGACCCAGTACTTC. It encodes CASSLFGFQQETQYF.

This clonotype was counted many times. The genes are TRBV20-1 and TRBJ2-5, with 12 bases aligning to TRBD2. Germline loops: CDR1 DFQATT, CDR2 SNEGSKA (reference sequence). The ends lost 5 bases at V and 3 bases at J; junction bases unmatched: 4. This CDR3 has 14 residues. CDR3 in amino acids: CSAGGLAGKETQYF. As DNA, the CDR3 is TGCAGTGCTGGAGGACTAGCGGGGAAAGAGACCCAGTACTTC.

This clonotype was observed at least ten times. The chain is built from TRBV6-5 and TRBJ1-5, with TRBD1 matching 7 bases. CDR1 and CDR2 from the germline V gene are MNHEY and SVGAGI. V lost 1 base to trimming and J lost 3 bases; unmatched junction nucleotides: 3. The CDR3 spans 15 residues. CDR3 loop: CASSYYRGDNQPQHF. The CDR3 DNA sequence: TGTGCCAGCAGTTACTACAGGGGCGACAATCAGCCCCAGCATTTT.

This clonotype was detected ten times or more. The genes are TRBV5-1 and TRBJ1-6; perhaps TRBD1 as D (6 bases). CDR1 and CDR2 (germline): SGHRS, YFSETQ. The CDR3 has 15 amino acids. Trimming pared 0 bases from V and 9 bases from J, leaving 13 bases between. Written as DNA, the CDR3 is TGCGCCAGCAGCTTGGAGGGGGGGCTTGGTTCACCCCTCCACTTT. As protein: CASSLEGGLGSPLHF. Full variable domain (remainder filled in from reference TRBV5-1 and TRBJ1-6): KAGVTQTPRYLIKTRGQQVTLSCSPISGHRSVSWYQQTPGQGLQFLFEYFSETQRNKGNFPGRFSGRQFSNSRSEMNVSTLELGDSALYLCASSLEGGLGSPLHFGNGTRLTVT.

Note on this clonotype: A much larger clone sits a single nucleotide away, making a read error possible. V is TRBV11-3 and J is TRBJ2-5; D gene unclear. CDR3 size: 13 residues. Germline CDR1 SGHNT, CDR2 YENEEA. The CDR3: CASSLETQEAQYF. The CDR3 region has the DNA TGTGCCAGCAGCCTTGAGACTCAAGAGGCCCAGTACTTC.

This chain connects TRBV12-3 or TRBV12-4 to TRBJ1-2, with D maybe TRBD1 (6 bases). Trimming removed 0 bases from V and 6 bases from J, with 11 bases in between. There are 14 residues in the CDR3. Written as DNA, the CDR3 is TGTGCCAGCAGTTTAGCGGCGGCAGGGGATGGCTACACCTTC. This sequence encodes CASSLAAAGDGYTF.

V is TRBV12-3 or TRBV12-4 and J is TRBJ1-2, with unresolved D. The CDR3 sequence is 16 residues long. V lost 2 bases and J lost 7, with 20 bases in between. CDR3 loop: CASSLQEATSGVGYTF. DNA of the CDR3: TGTGCCAGCAGTTTACAAGAAGCGACAAGCGGAGTTGGCTACACCTTC.

This clonotype was recorded at least ten times. This chain connects TRBV4-1 to TRBJ2-7, with D tentatively TRBD2 (5 bases). The CDR3 is 15 residues long. Looked up from germline, CDR1 is MGHRA and CDR2 is YSYEKL. V was shortened by 0 bases and J by 3 bases, with 12 bases between the two germline ends. The CDR3, as DNA: TGCGCCAGCAGCCAAGAAGCGGAAACCTACTACGAGCAGTACTTC. Its protein product is CASSQEAETYYEQYF.

The table lists this clonotype with many counts. This rearrangement joins TRBV28 to TRBJ1-1; D unclear. The CDR3 covers 14 residues. Germline-derived CDR1 and CDR2 are MDHEN and SYDVKM. Between the trimmed V and J ends, which lost 8 bases and 0 bases, there was a span of 13 bases. The CDR3 sequence: CASSIPGLNTEAFF. The CDR3 coding sequence is TGTGCCAGCTCCATCCCCGGGCTGAACACTGAAGCTTTCTTT.

The sample holds many counts of this clonotype. The rearrangement links TRBV6-1 to TRBJ2-7; TRBD2 matches 8 bases. From germline, CDR1 is MNHNS and CDR2 SASEGT. This CDR3 has 16 amino acids. V was pared by 0 bases and J by 3 bases, with 7 bases of the junction left unmatched. CDR3 protein: CASSEAGRGGFYEQYF. The CDR3 coding sequence is TGTGCCAGCAGTGAAGCCGGACGGGGGGGCTTCTACGAGCAGTACTTC.

The table lists this clonotype with many counts. V and J are TRBV3-1 and TRBJ1-1; TRBD1 matches at 8 bases. In germline, CDR1 is LGHDT, CDR2 YNNKEL (reference sequence). Losses at the gene ends were 3 bases for V and 1 base for J; bases not matched to a gene: 1. This CDR3 contains 14 residues. CDR3 bases: TGTGCCAGCAGCCATCAGGGGGCGAACACTGAAGCTTTCTTT. It yields the protein CASSHQGANTEAFF.

This sequence joins TRBV7-6 and TRBJ2-5; perhaps TRBD2 as D (5 bases). The CDR3 length is 20 residues. The germline V gene encodes CDR1 SGHVS and CDR2 FNYEAQ. Trimming pared 0 bases from V and 4 bases from J, leaving 27 bases between. The CDR3 region has the DNA TGTGCCAGCAGCTTAGCGGAAATTTCTGATGTCGGGATCGATGGAGAGACCCAGTACTTC. Translated, it gives CASSLAEISDVGIDGETQYF.

V gene TRBV4-1 combines with J gene TRBJ1-4; D might be TRBD1 (5 bases). Trimming took 3 bases from V and 2 from J, leaving 13 bases between them. This CDR3 contains 16 residues. CDR1 and CDR2 from the germline V gene are MGHRA and YSYEKL. The CDR3 coding sequence is TGCGCCAGCAGCCAGAGAATGGGGGTGACTAATGAAAAACTGTTTTTT. It is translated as CASSQRMGVTNEKLFF.

This clonotype was recorded at least ten times. The chain carries TRBV12-3 or TRBV12-4 and TRBJ2-7; TRBD1 aligns across 11 bases. The CDR3 has 14 amino acids. The junction had 7 bases not matched to a gene; V was cut back by 7 bases and J by 5 bases. CDR3 nucleotide sequence: TGTGCCAGCACCATCGGACAGGGGGCCGACGAGCAGTACTTC. Amino acid sequence: CASTIGQGADEQYF.

The chain combines TRBV6-1 with TRBJ1-1; D gene unclear. The V end lost 7 bases, the J end lost 1 base, and 16 bases lay between the germline ends. This CDR3 is built from 15 residues. CDR1 is MNHNS, CDR2 SASEGT, per germline. CDR3 sequence: CASTRFNPGNTEAFF. The CDR3 coding sequence is TGTGCCAGCACCCGCTTCAATCCTGGGAACACTGAAGCTTTCTTT.